This record looks at one T cell receptor beta chain sequence and its context. Its antigen is still unknown. This sample was taken from a study of cytomegalovirus exposure and HLA in healthy donors. Study-level results: Three CMV-associated chains proved CMV antigen-specific in vitro. Other equally common chains were less clonally expanded than HLA-associated TCR beta chains, a later analysis showed.

Both 60 Vbeta primers and 13 Jbeta primers went into the PCR. Original handling: There were about 86 million unique TCR beta chains by a later count, and 10 million to 12 million of them were shared. Profiled with immunoSEQ multiplex PCR; TCRdb holds only in-frame clones, not every one. That table is the source of V, J and clone size, and D and trimming were worked out from the DNA. This table has 150,000 to 200,000 clones, about four fifths appearing once. Germline CDR1 and CDR2: SQVTM and ANQGSEA. Germline trimming cut 7 bases from V and 0 bases from J; bases unmatched to any gene: 4. This CDR3 comprises 13 residues.

This sequence was found in a woman in her 50s in good health and CMV-seronegative. This chain connects TRBV29-1 to TRBJ2-7; TRBD1 matches at 9 bases. The source material was PBMCs. The CDR3 sequence is CSAGTGTSYEQYF. As DNA, the CDR3 is TGCAGCGCAGGGACAGGGACCTCCTACGAGCAGTACTTC.